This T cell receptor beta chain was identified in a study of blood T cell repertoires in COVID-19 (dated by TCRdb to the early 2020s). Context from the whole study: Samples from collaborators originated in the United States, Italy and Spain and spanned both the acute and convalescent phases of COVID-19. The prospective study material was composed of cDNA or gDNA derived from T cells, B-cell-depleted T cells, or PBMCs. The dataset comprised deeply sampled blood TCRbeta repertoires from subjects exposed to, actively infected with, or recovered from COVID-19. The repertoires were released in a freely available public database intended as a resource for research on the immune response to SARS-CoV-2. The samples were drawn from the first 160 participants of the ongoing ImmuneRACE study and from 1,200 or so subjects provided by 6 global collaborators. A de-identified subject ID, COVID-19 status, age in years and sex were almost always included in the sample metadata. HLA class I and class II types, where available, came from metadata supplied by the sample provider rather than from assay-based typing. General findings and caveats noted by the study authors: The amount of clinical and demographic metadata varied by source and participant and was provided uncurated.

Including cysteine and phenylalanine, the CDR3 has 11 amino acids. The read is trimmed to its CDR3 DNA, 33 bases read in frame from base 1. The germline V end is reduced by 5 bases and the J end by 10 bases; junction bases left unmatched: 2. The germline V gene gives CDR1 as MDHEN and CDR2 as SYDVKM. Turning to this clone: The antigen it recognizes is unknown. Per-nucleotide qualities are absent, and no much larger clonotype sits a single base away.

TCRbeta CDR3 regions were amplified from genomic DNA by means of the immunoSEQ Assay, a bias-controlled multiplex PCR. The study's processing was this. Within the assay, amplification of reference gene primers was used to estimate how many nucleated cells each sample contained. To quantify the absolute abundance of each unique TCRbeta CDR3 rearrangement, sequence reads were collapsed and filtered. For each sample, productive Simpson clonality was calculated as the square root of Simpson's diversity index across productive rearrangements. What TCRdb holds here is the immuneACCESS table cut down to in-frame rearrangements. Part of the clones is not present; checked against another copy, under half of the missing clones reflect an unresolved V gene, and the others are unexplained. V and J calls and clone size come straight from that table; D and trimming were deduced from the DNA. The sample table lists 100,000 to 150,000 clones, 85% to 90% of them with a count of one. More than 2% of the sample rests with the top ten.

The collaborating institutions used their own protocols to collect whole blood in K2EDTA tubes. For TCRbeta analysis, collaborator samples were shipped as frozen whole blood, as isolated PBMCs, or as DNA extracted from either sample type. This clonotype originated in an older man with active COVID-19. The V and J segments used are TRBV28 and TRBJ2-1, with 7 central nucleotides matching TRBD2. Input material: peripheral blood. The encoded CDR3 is CASSVGGEQFF. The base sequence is TGTGCCAGCAGTGTGGGAGGGGAGCAGTTCTTC.